This T cell receptor (beta chain) emerged from a study of blood T cell repertoires in COVID-19. Study information: Acute and convalescent COVID-19 specimens originated in the United States, Italy and Spain. The analysed material was cDNA or gDNA that came from T cells, B-cell-depleted T cells, or PBMCs.

Original handling: Nucleated cell number was recorded as an estimate derived from reference gene primer amplification. Generated by immunoSEQ multiplex PCR, the TCRdb table keeps only in-frame clones and is missing some. V and J calls and clone size follow that table, whereas D and trimming were derived from the DNA. The sample has approximately 110,000 clones, less than 75% seen once. The CDR3 runs 16 residues. Germline V lookup: CDR1 SGHTA, CDR2 FQGNSA. J gave up 4 bases and V 1 base, and 4 bases lay outside the gene matches. This sequence joins TRBV7-2 and TRBJ2-3; 11 bases line up with TRBD2. The sequencing input was peripheral blood. The source is a human donor with acute or convalescent COVID-19. The donor label of this sample is uncertain. This CDR3 is CASSLGIAGGPDTQYF. The CDR3 nucleotides read TGTGCCAGCAGCTTAGGTATAGCGGGGGGGCCAGATACGCAGTATTTT.